This T cell receptor (beta chain) was retrieved from a study of beta chain features in type 1 diabetes. A single heparinised draw of approximately 100 mL on average was taken per donor. The V and J ends lost 6 bases and 7 bases respectively, with 13 bases between them. Germline values: CDR1 MNHEY, CDR2 SVGAGI. This CDR3 contains 13 residues. This clone was counted a few times. Sequencing targeted expressed TCRB transcripts, as all isolated RNA had been reverse transcribed. Naive, central memory and regulatory T cell samples yielded about 4 million reads on average. TCRdb's table, derived via immunoSEQ multiplex PCR, lists solely in-frame clones and lacks some. The sample yields roughly 450,000 clones, 10% to 12% seen once.

The rearrangement joins TRBV6-5 to TRBJ2-4; TRBD1 is a possible D gene (6 bases). The clonotype was recovered from a woman aged 18-35 years in good health. Sequenced: naive CD4+ T cells from blood. The CDR3 nucleotides are TGTGCCAGCAGGCAGGGGTCTAAGAACATTCAGTACTTC. Its translation is CASRQGSKNIQYF.